What follows describes a single TCR beta chain. Antigen: not known. This CDR3 is built from 14 residues. Germline lookup yields CDR1 SGHNT and CDR2 YENEEA. Trimming took 8 bases from V and 2 from J; bases not matched to a gene: 7. TCRdb independently ran MiXCR on the 5' RACE reads; one entry per CDR3 protein. Altogether about 340,000 distinct CDR3 sequences are present, approximately 10% being singletons, with the ten largest covering about 9.1%. The data stem from a study of identical twins. Findings and caveats of the study: Those out-of-frame alpha sequences shared by twins showed an excess of low generation probability.

The clonotype comes from a woman between 45 and 65 years old in good health. The J gene is TRBJ2-3, the V gene TRBV11-3; 7 bases line up with TRBD2. The sequencing sample was made of naive T cells sorted from blood. The CDR3 spells CASSRSGATDTQYF. The CDR3 DNA reads TGTGCCAGCTCGAGGAGCGGGGCCACAGATACGCAGTATTTT.